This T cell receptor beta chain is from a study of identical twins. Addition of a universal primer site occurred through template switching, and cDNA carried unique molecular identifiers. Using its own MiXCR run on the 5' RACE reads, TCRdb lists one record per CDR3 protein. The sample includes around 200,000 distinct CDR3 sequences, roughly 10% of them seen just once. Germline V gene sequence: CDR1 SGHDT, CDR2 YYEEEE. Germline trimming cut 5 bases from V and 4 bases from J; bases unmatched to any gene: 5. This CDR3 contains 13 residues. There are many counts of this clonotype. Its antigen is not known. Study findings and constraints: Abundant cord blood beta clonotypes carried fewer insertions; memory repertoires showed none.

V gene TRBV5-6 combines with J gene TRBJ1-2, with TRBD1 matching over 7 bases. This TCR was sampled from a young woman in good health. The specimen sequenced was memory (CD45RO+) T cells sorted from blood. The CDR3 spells CASSPQGVYGYTF. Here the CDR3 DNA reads TGTGCCAGCAGTCCGCAGGGGGTCTATGGCTACACCTTC. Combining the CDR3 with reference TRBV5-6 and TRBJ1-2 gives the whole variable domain DAGVTQSPTHLIKTRGQQVTLRCSPKSGHDTVSWYQQALGQGPQFIFQYYEEEERQRGNFPDRFSGHQFPNYSSELNVNALLLGDSALYLCASSPQGVYGYTFGSGTRLTVV.